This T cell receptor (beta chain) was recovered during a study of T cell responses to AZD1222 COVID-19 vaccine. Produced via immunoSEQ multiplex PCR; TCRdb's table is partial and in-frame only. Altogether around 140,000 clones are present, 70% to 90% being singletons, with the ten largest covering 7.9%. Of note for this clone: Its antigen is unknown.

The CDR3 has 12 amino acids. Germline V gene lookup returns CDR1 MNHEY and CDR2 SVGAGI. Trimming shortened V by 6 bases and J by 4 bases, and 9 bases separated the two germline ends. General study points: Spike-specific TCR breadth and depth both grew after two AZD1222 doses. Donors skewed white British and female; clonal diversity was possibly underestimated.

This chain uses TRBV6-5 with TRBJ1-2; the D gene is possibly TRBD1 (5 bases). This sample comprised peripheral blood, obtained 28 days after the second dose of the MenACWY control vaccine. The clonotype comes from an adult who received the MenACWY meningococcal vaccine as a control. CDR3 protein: CASRGDGYGYTF. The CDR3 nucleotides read TGTGCCAGCAGGGGGGACGGCTATGGCTACACCTTC.